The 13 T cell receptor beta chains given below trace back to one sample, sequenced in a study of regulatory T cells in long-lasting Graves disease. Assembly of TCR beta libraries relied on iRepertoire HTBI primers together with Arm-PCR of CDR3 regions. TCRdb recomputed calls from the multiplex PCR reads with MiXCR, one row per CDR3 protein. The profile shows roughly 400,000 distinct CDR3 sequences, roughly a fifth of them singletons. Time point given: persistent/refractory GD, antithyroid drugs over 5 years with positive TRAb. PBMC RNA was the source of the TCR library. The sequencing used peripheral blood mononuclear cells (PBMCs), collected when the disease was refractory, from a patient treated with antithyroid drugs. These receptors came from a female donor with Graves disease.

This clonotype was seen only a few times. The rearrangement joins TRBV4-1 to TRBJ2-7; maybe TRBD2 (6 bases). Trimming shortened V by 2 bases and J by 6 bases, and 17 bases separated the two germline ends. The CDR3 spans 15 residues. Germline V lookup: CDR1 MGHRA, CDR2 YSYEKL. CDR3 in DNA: TGCGCCAGCAGCCAACGGCTGGAGGGACCTCTCGAGCAGTACTTC. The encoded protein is CASSQRLEGPLEQYF.

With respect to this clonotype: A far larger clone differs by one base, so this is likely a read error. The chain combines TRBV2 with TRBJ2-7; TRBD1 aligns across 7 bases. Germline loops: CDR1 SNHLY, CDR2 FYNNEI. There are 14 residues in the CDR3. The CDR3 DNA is TGTGCCAGCACCCTGGACAGGTCGCCCTACGGGCAGTACTTC. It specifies CASTLDRSPYGQYF.

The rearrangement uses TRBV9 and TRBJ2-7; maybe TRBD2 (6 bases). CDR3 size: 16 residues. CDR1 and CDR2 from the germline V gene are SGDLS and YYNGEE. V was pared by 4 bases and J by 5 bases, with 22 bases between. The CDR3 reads CASSPRTTLGSDEQYF. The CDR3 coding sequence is TGTGCCAGCAGCCCACGGACTACGCTAGGGTCGGACGAGCAGTACTTC.

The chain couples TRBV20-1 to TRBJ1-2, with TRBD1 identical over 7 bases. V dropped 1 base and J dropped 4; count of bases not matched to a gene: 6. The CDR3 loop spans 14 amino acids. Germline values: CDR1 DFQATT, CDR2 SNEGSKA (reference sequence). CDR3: CSARVTRGGYGYTF. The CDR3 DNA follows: TGCAGTGCTAGAGTTACCAGGGGGGGCTATGGCTACACCTTC.

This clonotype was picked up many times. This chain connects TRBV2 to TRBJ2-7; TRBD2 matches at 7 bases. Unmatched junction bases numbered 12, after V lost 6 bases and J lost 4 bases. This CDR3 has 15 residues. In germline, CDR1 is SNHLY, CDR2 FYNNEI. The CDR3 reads CASSPSGIVGYEQYF. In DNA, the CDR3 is TGTGCCAGCAGCCCCAGCGGGATAGTCGGTTACGAGCAGTACTTC.

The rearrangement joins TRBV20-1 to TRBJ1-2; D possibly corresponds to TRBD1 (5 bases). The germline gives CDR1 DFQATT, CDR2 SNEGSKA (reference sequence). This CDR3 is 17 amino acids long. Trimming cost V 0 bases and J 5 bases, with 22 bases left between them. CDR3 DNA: TGCAGTGCTAGAGACCTAGTTAAAGGGGAGGAACTATATGGCTACACCTTC. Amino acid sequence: CSARDLVKGEELYGYTF.

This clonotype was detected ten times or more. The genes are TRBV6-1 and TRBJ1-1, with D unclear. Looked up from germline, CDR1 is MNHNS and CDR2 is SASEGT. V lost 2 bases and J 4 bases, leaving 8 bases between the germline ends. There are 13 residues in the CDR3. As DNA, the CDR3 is TGTGCCAGCAGTGAACACCTAGTCACTGAAGCTTTCTTT. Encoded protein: CASSEHLVTEAFF.

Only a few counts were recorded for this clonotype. The DNA for the CDR3 is TGTGCCAGCAGTTTAACTGGGTCGCCTCCCTACGAGCAGTACTTC. Amino acids: CASSLTGSPPYEQYF. This chain links TRBV12-3 or TRBV12-4 with TRBJ2-7; D uncertain. V gave up 2 bases and J gave up 2 bases, with 13 bases separating them. The CDR3 consists of 15 residues.

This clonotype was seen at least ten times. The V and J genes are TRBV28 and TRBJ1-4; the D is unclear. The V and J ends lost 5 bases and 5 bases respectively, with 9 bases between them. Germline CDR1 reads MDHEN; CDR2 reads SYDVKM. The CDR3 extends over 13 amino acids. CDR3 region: CASSTSGNEKLFF. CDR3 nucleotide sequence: TGTGCCAGCAGTACCAGCGGGAATGAAAAACTGTTTTTT. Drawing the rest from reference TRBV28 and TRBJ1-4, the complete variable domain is DVKVTQSSRYLVKRTGEKVFLECVQDMDHENMFWYRQDPGLGLRLIYFSYDVKMKEKGDIPEGYSVSREKKERFSLILESASTNQTSMYLCASSTSGNEKLFFGSGTQLSVL.

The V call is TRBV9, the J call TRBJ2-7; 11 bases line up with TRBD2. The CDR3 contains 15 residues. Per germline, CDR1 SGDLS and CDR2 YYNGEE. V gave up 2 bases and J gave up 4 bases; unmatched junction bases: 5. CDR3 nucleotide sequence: TGTGCCAGCAGCGTCGGGACTAGCGGAGAATACGAGCAGTACTTC. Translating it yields CASSVGTSGEYEQYF.

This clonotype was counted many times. The CDR3 spells CASLADPAYEQYF. As DNA, the CDR3 is TGTGCCAGCTTAGCGGACCCTGCGTACGAGCAGTACTTC. J is TRBJ2-7 and V is TRBV2, with a possible D match to TRBD2 (6 bases). Deletions cut 8 bases from V and 4 bases from J, with 15 bases between. This CDR3 is 13 amino acids long. Germline lookup yields CDR1 SNHLY and CDR2 FYNNEI.

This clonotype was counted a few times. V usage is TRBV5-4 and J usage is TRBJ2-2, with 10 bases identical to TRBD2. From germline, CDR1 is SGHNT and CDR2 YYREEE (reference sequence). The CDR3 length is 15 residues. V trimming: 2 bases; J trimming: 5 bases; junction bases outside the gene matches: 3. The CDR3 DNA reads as TGTGCCAGCAGCTTTGGGACTAGCGTTACCGGGGAGCTGTTTTTT. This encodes CASSFGTSVTGELFF.

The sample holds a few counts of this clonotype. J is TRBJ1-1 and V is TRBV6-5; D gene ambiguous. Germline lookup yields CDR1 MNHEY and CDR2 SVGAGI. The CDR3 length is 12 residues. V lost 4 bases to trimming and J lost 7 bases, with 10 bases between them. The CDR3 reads CASSSVGDEAFF. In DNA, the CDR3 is TGTGCCAGCAGTTCAGTCGGGGATGAAGCTTTCTTT.